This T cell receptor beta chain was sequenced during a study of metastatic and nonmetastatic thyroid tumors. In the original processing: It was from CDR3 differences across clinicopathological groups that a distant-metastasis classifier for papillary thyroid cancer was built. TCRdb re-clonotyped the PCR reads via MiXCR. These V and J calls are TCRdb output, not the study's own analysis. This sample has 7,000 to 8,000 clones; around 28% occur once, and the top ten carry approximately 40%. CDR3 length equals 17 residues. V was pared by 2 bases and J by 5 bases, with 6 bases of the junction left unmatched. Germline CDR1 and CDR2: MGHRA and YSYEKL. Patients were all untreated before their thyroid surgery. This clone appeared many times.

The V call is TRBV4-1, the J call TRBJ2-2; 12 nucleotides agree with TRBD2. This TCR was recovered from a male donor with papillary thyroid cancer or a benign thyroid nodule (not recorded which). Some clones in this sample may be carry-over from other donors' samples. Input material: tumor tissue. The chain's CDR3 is CASSQFLTSGRTGELFF. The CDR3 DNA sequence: TGCGCCAGCAGCCAATTTCTGACTAGCGGGAGAACCGGGGAGCTGTTTTTT.